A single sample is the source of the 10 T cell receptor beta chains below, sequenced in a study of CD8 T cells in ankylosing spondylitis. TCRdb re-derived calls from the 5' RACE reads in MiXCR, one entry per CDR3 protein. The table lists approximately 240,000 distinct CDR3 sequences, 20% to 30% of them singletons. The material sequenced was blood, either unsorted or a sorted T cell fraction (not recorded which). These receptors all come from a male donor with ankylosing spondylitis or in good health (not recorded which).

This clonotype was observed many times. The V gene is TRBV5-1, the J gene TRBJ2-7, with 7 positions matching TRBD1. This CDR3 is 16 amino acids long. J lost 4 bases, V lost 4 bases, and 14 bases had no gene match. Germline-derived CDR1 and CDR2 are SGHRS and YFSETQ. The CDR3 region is CASSPGAGTEGYEQYF. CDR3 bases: TGCGCCAGCAGCCCCGGGGCCGGGACAGAGGGATACGAGCAGTACTTC.

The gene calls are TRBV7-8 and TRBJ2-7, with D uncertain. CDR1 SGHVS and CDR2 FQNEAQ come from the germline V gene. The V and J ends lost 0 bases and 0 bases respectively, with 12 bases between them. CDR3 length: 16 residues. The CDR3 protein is CASSLAGGWSSYEQYF. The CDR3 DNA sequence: TGTGCCAGCAGCTTAGCGGGTGGCTGGAGCTCCTACGAGCAGTACTTC.

The DNA for the CDR3 is TGTGCCAGCTCACCAACCAGAAACACCGGGGAGCTGTTTTTT. Translating gives CASSPTRNTGELFF. V usage is TRBV18 and J usage is TRBJ2-2; D remains ambiguous. Trimming cost V 2 bases and J 2 bases, with 6 bases left between them. The CDR3 is made up of 14 amino acids. The germline CDR1 and CDR2 sequences are KGHSH and LQKENI.

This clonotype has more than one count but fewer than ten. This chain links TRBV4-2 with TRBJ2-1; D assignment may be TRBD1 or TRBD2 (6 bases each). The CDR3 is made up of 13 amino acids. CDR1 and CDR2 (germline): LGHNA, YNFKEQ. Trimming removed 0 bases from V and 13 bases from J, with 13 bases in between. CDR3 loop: CASSQEWGAEQFF. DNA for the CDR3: TGTGCCAGCAGCCAAGAATGGGGGGCGGAACAGTTCTTC.

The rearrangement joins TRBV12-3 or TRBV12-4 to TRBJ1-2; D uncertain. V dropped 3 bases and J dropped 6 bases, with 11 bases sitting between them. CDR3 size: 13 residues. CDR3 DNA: TGTGCCAGCAGTTTGGCCAGAAAGGATGGCTACACCTTC. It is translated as CASSLARKDGYTF.

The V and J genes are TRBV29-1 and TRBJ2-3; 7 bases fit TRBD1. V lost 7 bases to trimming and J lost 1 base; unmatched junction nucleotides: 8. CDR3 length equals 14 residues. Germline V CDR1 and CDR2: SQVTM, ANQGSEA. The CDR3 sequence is CSAGEGARTDTQYF. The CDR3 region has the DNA TGCAGCGCCGGCGAGGGGGCCCGCACAGATACGCAGTATTTT.

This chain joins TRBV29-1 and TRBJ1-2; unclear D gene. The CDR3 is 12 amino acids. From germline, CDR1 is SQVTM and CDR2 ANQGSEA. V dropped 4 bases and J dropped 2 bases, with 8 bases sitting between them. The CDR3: CSVGEGNYGYTF. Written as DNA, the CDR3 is TGCAGCGTTGGTGAGGGCAACTATGGCTACACCTTC.

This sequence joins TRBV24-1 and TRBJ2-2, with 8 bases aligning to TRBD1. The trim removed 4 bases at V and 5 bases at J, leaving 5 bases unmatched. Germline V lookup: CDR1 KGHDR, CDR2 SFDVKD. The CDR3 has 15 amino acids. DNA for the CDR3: TGTGCCACCAGTGACCGGGACAGGCCTACCGGGGAGCTGTTTTTT. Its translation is CATSDRDRPTGELFF.

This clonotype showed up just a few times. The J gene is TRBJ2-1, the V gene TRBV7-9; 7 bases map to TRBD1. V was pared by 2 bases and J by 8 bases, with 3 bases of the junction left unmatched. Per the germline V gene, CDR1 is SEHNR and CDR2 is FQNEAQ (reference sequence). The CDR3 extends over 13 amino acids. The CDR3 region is CASSLLQGYEQFF. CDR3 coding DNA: TGTGCCAGCAGCTTACTACAGGGGTATGAGCAGTTCTTC.

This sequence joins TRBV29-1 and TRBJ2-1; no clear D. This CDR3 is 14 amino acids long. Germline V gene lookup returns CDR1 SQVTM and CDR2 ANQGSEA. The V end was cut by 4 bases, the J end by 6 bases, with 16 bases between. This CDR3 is CSVANLDGSNEQFF. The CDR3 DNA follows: TGCAGCGTTGCCAATTTGGACGGCTCCAATGAGCAGTTCTTC.